Sequencing of this TCR beta chain was carried out in a study of cytomegalovirus exposure and HLA in healthy donors. PCR involved 60 Vbeta and 13 Jbeta primers. Method: immunoSEQ multiplex PCR; TCRdb's copy keeps in-frame clones and lacks some. The table has roughly 160,000 clones, around four fifths seen once. Specimen: PBMCs. The sequence came from a young man in good health and CMV-seronegative.

The DNA for the CDR3 is TGCGCCAGCAGCCAAGAGACTAGCGGGGGGACGACCGAGCAGTTCTTC. Its translation: CASSQETSGGTTEQFF. This rearrangement joins TRBV4-3 to TRBJ2-1, with 13 bases matching TRBD2. The J segment lost 10 bases and the V segment lost 0 bases, leaving 6 bases of the junction unmatched. Germline V gene lookup returns CDR1 LGHNA and CDR2 YSLEER. This CDR3 has 16 amino acids.